Listed here is a single T cell receptor (beta chain). Its matching antigen is unknown. Trimming at V came to 0 bases and at J to 6 bases, leaving 9 bases not matched to a gene. This CDR3 is 17 amino acids long. The germline gives CDR1 LGHNA, CDR2 YNFKEQ. Time point specified: cycle 4 day 1 (C4D1), after 5 to 7 weeks of nivolumab. Patients all relapsed after autologous stem cell transplantation, and there was variation in brentuximab vedotin exposure. Method: immunoSEQ multiplex PCR; TCRdb's copy keeps in-frame clones and lacks some. The profile shows roughly 100,000 clones, roughly 90% of them singletons. This sample is part of a study of PD-1 blockade in classical Hodgkin lymphoma. Study findings and constraints: It was among complete responders that baseline diversity resembled that of newly diagnosed patients. Reported findings placed baseline TCR diversity lower in newly diagnosed patients (compared with healthy donors).

The receptor comes from a human donor with classical Hodgkin lymphoma. This specimen was peripheral blood mononuclear cells (PBMCs), taken before the fourth cycle of nivolumab. The rearrangement links TRBV4-2 to TRBJ2-2; TRBD1 aligns across 8 bases. This CDR3 is CASSQDLGRGPAGELFF. CDR3 bases: TGTGCCAGCAGCCAAGATTTGGGCAGGGGGCCTGCCGGGGAGCTGTTTTTT.